These 5 T cell receptor beta chains came from one sample sequenced in a study of blood T cell repertoires in COVID-19. This table comes from immunoSEQ multiplex PCR, and its TCRdb copy is limited to in-frame clones, with some not included. The sample carries over 150,000 clones, around 83% recorded once. The sample comprised peripheral blood. These receptors came from a woman in her 70s who had recovered from COVID-19.

The V gene is TRBV6-5, the J gene TRBJ2-7, with D perhaps TRBD1 (5 bases). In germline, CDR1 is MNHEY, CDR2 SVGAGI. The ends were cut back, 8 bases at V and 7 bases at J, with 9 bases in the middle. CDR3 length equals 10 residues. This chain's CDR3 is CASGAREQYF. In DNA, the CDR3 is TGTGCCAGCGGGGCCCGGGAGCAGTACTTC.

J is TRBJ2-7 and V is TRBV28, with unresolved D. The V gene lost 6 bases and the J gene lost 5 bases, with 11 bases spanning the gap. This CDR3 is 12 amino acids long. Germline lookup yields CDR1 MDHEN and CDR2 SYDVKM. Here the CDR3 reads CASRAERHEQYF. CDR3 in DNA: TGTGCCAGCAGGGCCGAGCGACACGAGCAGTACTTC.

The chain joins TRBV2 to TRBJ2-1; 9 bases align to TRBD1. The germline V gene has CDR1 SNHLY and CDR2 FYNNEI. V trimming: 8 bases; J trimming: 8 bases; junction bases outside the gene matches: 7. The CDR3 has 13 residues. CDR3 sequence: CASWDRVVYEQFF. CDR3 bases: TGTGCCAGCTGGGACAGGGTGGTGTATGAGCAGTTCTTC.

For the CDR3, the DNA is TGTGCCAGCAAGGGGTATAGCAATCAGCCCCAGCATTTT. Translated: CASKGYSNQPQHF. The chain is built from TRBV2 and TRBJ1-5, with a tentative D call TRBD1 (5 bases). V was shortened by 7 bases and J by 0 bases, with 7 bases between the two germline ends. This CDR3 is 13 amino acids long. Germline V CDR1 and CDR2: SNHLY, FYNNEI.

The J gene is TRBJ1-2, the V gene TRBV3-1 (or the pseudogene TRBV3-2); TRBD1 matches 7 bases. V lost 4 bases and J lost 4; bases outside the gene matches: 9. Germline values: CDR1 LGHDT, CDR2 YNNKEL (reference sequence). CDR3 length: 15 amino acids. Written as DNA, the CDR3 is TGTGCCAGCAGCCTAGCGACAGGGTACGGCTATGGCTACACCTTC. It codes for CASSLATGYGYGYTF.